This T cell receptor (beta chain) was retrieved from a study of blood T cells in healthy people across ages. Study outcomes and limitations: Donor CMV status, an unknown factor, possibly confounded changes in expanded clonotypes. Older individuals had lower TCR beta diversity per million T cells (the decline was roughly linear). What prevented conclusive comparison of naive and antigen-experienced cells was that PBMCs were unsorted.

A second PCR, run for 7 to 11 cycles, used a sample-barcoded 5' primer plus a J-beta primer mix. In TCRdb, the 5' RACE reads were re-called with MiXCR into one record per CDR3 protein. This sample yields 1.5 million to 1.9 million distinct CDR3 sequences, of which approximately 43% are seen a single time; just over 4% belongs to the top ten. Turning to this clonotype: Its target is not known.

The CDR3 extends over 18 amino acids. Germline V gene sequence: CDR1 MNHEY, CDR2 SMNVEV (reference sequence). V dropped 0 bases and J dropped 10; count of bases not matched to a gene: 18. Per individual sample, total RNA of at least 5.5 micrograms was extracted. The sample consisted of blood. J is TRBJ2-3 and V is TRBV27, with 8 bases lining up with TRBD2. The clonotype originates from a woman aged 18-29 years in good health. CDR3 sequence reads: CASSLSSVSGDMRAAQYF. CDR3 nucleotide sequence: TGTGCCAGCAGTTTATCCTCCGTTAGCGGGGATATGAGGGCTGCGCAGTATTTT.